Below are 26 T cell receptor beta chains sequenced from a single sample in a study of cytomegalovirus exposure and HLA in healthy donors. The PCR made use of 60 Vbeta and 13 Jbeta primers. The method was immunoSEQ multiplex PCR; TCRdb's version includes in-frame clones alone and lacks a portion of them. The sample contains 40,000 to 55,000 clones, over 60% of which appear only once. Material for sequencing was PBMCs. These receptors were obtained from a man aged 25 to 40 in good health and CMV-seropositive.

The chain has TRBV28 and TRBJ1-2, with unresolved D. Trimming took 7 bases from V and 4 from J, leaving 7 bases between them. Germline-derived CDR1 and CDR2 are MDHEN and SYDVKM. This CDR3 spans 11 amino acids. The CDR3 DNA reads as TGTGCCAGCACCCGGGGCTATGGCTACACCTTC. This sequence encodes CASTRGYGYTF.

The CDR3 nucleotides read TGTGCCAGCAGTTTATCCGGGGGGTTTCAGCCCCAGCATTTT. Translation: CASSLSGGFQPQHF. This sequence joins TRBV28 and TRBJ1-5; weak D call: TRBD1 (5 bases). This CDR3 has 14 amino acids. With 1 base removed from V and 6 bases from J, the gap between germline ends came to 10 bases. Germline V gives CDR1 MDHEN, CDR2 SYDVKM.

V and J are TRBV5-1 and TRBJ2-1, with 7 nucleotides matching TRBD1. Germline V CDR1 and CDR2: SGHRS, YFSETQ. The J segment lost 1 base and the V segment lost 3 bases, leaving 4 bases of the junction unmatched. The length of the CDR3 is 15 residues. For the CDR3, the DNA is TGCGCCAGCAGCTCTCCGGACAGGTCCTACAATGAGCAGTTCTTC. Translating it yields CASSSPDRSYNEQFF.

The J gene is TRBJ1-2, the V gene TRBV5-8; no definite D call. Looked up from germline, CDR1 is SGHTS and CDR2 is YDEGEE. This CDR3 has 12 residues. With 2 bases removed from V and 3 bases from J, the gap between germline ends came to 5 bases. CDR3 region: CASSLNYYGYTF. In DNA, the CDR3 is TGTGCCAGCAGCTTAAACTACTATGGCTACACCTTC. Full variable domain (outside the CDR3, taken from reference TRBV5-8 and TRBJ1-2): EAGVTQSPTHLIKTRGQQATLRCSPISGHTSVYWYQQALGLGLQFLLWYDEGEERNRGNFPPRFSGRQFPNYSSELNVNALELEDSALYLCASSLNYYGYTFGSGTRLTVV.

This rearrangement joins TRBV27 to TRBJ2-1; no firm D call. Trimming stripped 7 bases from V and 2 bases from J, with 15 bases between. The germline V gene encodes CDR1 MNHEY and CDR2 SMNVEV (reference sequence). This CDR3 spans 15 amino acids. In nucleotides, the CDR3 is TGTGCCAGCATAAAGAGCGCCTCCCCCTACAATGAGCAGTTCTTC. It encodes CASIKSASPYNEQFF.

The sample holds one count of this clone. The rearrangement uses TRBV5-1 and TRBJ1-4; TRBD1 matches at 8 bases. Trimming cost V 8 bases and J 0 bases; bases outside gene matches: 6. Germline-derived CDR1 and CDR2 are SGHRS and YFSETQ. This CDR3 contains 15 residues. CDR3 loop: CASKGQVATNEKLFF. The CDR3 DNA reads TGCGCCAGTAAGGGACAGGTTGCAACTAATGAAAAACTGTTTTTT.

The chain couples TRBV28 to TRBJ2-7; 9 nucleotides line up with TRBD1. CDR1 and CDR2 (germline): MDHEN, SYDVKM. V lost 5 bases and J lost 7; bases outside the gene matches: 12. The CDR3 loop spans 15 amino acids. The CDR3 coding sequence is TGTGCCAGCAGTCCAACCGGGACAGGGAGGTATGAGCAGTACTTC. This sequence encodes CASSPTGTGRYEQYF.

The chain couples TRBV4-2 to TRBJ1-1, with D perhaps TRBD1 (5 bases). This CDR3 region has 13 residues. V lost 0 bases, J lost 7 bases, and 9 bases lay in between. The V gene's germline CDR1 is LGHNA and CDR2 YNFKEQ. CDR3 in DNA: TGTGCCAGCAGCCAAGATAGACAGCGTGAAGCTTTCTTT. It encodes CASSQDRQREAFF.

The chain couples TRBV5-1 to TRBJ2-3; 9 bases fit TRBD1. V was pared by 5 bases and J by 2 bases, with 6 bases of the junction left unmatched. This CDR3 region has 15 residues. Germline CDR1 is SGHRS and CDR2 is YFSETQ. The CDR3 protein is CASRDRGPTTDTQYF. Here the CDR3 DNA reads TGCGCCAGCAGGGACAGGGGCCCTACCACAGATACGCAGTATTTT.

The CDR3 DNA sequence: TGCGCCACCTGGGACAGTGCTAGCGGGGGGGCCGGGTACGAGCAGTACTTC. As protein: CATWDSASGGAGYEQYF. The chain links TRBV10-2 to TRBJ2-7, with TRBD2 matching over 12 bases. CDR3 length equals 17 residues. Germline V CDR1 and CDR2: WSHSY, SAAADI. J gave up 4 bases and V 10 bases, and 17 bases lay outside the gene matches.

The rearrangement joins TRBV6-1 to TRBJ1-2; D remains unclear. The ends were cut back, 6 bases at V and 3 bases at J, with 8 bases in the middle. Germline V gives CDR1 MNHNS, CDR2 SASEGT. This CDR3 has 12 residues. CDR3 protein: CASRTGDYGYTF. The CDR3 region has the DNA TGTGCCAGCAGGACGGGTGACTATGGCTACACCTTC.

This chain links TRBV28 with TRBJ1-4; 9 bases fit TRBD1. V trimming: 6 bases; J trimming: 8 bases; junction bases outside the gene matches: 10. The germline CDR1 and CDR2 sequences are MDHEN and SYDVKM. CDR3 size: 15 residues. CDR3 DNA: TGTGCCAGCAGACGAAACAGGGGGCGCGGAGAAAAACTGTTTTTT. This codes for CASRRNRGRGEKLFF.

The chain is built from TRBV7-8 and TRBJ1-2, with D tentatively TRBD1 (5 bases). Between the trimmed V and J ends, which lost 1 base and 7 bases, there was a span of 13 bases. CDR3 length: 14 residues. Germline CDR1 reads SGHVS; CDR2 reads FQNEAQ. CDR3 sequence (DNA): TGTGCCAGCAGCTTAGAAGGCCAGGGTCCTGGCTACACCTTC. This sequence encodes CASSLEGQGPGYTF.

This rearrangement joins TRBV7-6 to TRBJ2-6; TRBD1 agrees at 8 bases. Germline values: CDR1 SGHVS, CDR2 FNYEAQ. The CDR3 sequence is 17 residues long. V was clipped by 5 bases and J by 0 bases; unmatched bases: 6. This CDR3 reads CASSTGGFSSGANVLTF. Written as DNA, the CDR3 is TGTGCCAGCAGCACAGGGGGTTTTTCCTCTGGGGCCAACGTCCTGACTTTC.

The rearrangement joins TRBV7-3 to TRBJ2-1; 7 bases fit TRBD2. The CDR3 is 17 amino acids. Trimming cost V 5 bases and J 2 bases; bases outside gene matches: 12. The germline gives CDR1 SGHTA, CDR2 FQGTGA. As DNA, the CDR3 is TGTGCCAGCAGCCCCCGGGGCGGGGGTTCTACCTACAATGAGCAGTTCTTC. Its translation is CASSPRGGGSTYNEQFF.

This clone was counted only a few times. Here the CDR3 DNA reads TGTGCCAGTGCGGGGACAGGGGCGGGTGAGCAGTTCTTC. Amino acids: CASAGTGAGEQFF. The chain employs TRBV7-7 and TRBJ2-1; 10 bases are shared with TRBD1. The germline V gene encodes CDR1 SSHAT and CDR2 FNYEAQ (reference sequence). V gave up 9 bases and J gave up 9 bases; unmatched junction bases: 8. The CDR3 is 13 residues long.

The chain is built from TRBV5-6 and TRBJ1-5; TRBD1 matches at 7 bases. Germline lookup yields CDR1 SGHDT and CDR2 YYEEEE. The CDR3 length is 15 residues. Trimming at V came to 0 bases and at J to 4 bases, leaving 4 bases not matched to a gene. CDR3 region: CASSLGTGRNQPQHF. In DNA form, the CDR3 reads TGTGCCAGCAGCTTGGGGACAGGACGGAATCAGCCCCAGCATTTT.

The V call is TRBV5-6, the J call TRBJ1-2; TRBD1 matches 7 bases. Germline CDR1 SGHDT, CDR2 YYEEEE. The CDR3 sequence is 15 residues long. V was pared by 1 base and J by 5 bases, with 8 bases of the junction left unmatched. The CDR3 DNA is TGTGCCAGCAGCTTGTCCTCGACAGGGATTTATGGCTACACCTTC. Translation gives CASSLSSTGIYGYTF. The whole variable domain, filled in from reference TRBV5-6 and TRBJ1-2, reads DAGVTQSPTHLIKTRGQQVTLRCSPKSGHDTVSWYQQALGQGPQFIFQYYEEEERQRGNFPDRFSGHQFPNYSSELNVNALLLGDSALYLCASSLSSTGIYGYTFGSGTRLTVV.

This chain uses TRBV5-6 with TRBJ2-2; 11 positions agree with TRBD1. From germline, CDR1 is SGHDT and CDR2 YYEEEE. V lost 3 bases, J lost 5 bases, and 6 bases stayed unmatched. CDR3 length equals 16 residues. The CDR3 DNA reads TGTGCCAGCAGCTACCGGGACAGGGGGTTAACCGGGGAGCTGTTTTTT. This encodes CASSYRDRGLTGELFF.

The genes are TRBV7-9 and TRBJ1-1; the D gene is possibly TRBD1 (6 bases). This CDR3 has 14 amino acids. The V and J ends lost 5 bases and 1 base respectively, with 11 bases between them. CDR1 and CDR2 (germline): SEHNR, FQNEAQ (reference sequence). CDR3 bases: TGTGCCAGCAGCCCGCACAGGGAGAACACTGAAGCTTTCTTT. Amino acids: CASSPHRENTEAFF.

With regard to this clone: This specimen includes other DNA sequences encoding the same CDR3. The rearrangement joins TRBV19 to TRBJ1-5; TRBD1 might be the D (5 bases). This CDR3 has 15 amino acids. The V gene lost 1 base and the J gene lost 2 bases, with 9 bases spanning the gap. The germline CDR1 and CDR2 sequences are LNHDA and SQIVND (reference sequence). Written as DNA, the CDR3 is TGTGCCAGTAGTATAGGCAGGGCGGGCAATCAGCCCCAGCATTTT. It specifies CASSIGRAGNQPQHF.

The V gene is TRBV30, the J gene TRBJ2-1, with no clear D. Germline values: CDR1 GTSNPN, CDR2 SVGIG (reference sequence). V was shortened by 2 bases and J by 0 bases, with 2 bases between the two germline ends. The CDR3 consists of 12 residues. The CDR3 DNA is TGTGCCTGGAGTCTCTCCTACAATGAGCAGTTCTTC. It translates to CAWSLSYNEQFF.

The CDR3 DNA sequence: TGTGCCAGCAGGTCTAGCGGGGGGGCCATGCCCCATGAGCAGTTCTTC. This translates into CASRSSGGAMPHEQFF. The rearrangement joins TRBV11-1 to TRBJ2-1; TRBD2 matches 12 bases. In germline, CDR1 is SGHAT, CDR2 FQDESV (reference sequence). CDR3 length: 16 residues. V lost 6 bases to trimming and J lost 8 bases; unmatched junction nucleotides: 11.

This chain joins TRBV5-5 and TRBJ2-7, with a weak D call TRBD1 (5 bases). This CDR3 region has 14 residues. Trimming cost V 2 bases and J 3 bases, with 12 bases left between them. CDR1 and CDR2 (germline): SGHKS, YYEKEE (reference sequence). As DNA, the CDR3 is TGTGCCAGCAGCTTATCCAGGGTATTCTACGAGCAGTACTTC. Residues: CASSLSRVFYEQYF.

The CDR3 loop is CASSLGTGKFVTEAFF. CDR3 sequence (DNA): TGTGCCAGCAGCTTAGGTACAGGGAAGTTTGTAACTGAAGCTTTCTTT. The V gene is TRBV11-1, the J gene TRBJ1-1; possible D gene TRBD1, 6 bases. The CDR3 contains 16 residues. Germline lookup yields CDR1 SGHAT and CDR2 FQDESV (reference sequence). The V end lost 1 base, the J end lost 5 bases, and 17 bases lay between the germline ends.

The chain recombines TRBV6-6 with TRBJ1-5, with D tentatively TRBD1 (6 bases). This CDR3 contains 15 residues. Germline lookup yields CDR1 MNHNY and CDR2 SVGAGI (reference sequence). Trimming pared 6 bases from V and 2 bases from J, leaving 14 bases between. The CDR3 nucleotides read TGTGCCAGCAGATACACAGGGTCCGGCAATCAGCCCCAGCATTTT. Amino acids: CASRYTGSGNQPQHF.